This T cell receptor (beta chain) was observed in a study of shared clonotypes between healthy human individuals. Researchers divided each subset's genomic DNA evenly across several immunoSEQ plates. Per sorted-subset replicate PCR, input was around 200 ng DNA, representing about 29,000 T cell genomes. Profiling relied on immunoSEQ multiplex PCR, and the TCRdb table lists in-frame clones only, not all of them. The sample carries about 820,000 clones, 92% recorded once. This clone was recorded a few times. The antigen is unknown. Whole-study results and caveats: Memory subsets generally showed smaller estimated richness than naive subsets did. Genetic and exposure-history diversity was limited by the small donor number.

CD45RO negativity and positive selection for CCR7 defined naive CD8 cells, a population that excluded terminally differentiated effector memory CD45RA+ cells. The CDR3 is 16 amino acids. CDR1 and CDR2 (germline): SGHTA, FQGNSA. V shed 4 bases, J shed 0 bases, and the junction held 2 bases outside the gene matches. Sequencing was done on a sample of naive CD8+ T cells sorted from blood. The V call is TRBV7-2, the J call TRBJ2-7; 14 bases fit TRBD2. The clonotype originates from a man between 25 and 39 years old in good health. CDR3 sequence (DNA): TGTGCCAGCAGCTCGGGACTAGCGGGGGTCTCCTACGAGCAGTACTTC. Its protein product is CASSSGLAGVSYEQYF.